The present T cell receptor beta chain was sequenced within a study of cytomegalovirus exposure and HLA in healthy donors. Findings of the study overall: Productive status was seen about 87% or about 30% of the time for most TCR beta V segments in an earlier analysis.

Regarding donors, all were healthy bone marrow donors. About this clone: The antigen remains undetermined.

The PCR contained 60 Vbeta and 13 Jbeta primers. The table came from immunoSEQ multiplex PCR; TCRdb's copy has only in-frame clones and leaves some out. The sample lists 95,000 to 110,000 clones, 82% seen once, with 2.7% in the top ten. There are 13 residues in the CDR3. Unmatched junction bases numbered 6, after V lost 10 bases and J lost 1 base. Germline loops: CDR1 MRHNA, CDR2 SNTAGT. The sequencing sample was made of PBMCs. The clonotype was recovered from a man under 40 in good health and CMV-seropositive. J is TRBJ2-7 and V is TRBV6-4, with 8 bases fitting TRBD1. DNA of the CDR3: TGTGCCACCCGGGACAGGCCTTCCTACGAGCAGTACTTC. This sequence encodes CATRDRPSYEQYF.